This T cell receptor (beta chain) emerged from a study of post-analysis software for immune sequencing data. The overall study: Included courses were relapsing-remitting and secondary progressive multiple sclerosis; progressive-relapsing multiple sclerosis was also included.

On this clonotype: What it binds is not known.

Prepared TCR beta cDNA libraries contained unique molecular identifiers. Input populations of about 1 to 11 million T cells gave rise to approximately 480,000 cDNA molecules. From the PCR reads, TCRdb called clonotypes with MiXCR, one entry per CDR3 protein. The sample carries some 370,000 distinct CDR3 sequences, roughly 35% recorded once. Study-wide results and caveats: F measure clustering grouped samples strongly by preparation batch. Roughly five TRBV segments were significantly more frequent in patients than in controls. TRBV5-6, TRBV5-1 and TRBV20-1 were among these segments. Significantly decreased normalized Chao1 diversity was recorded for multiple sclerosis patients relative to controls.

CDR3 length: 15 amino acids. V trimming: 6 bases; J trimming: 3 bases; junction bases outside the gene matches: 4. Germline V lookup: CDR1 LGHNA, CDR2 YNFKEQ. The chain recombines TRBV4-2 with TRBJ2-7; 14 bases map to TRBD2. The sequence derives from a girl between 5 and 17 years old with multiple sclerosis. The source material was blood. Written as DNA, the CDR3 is TGTGCCAGCAGAGAGGGACTAGCGGGAGTCTACGAGCAGTACTTC. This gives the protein CASREGLAGVYEQYF.